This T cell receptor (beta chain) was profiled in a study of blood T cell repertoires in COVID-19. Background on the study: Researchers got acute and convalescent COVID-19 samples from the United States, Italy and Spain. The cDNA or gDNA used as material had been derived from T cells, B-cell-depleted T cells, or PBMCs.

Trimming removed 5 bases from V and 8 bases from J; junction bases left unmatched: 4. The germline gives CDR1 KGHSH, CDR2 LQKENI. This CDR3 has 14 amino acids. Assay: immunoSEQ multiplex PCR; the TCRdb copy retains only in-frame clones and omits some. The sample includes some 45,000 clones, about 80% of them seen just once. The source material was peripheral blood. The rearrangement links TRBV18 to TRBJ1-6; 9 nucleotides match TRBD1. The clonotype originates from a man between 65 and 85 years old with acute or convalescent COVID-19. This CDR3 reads CASSTGTGYSPLHF. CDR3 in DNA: TGTGCCAGCTCAACGGGGACAGGGTATTCACCCCTCCACTTT.